This TCR beta chain was obtained from a study of regulatory T cells in long-lasting Graves disease. The CDR3 runs 13 residues. The V gene lost 5 bases and the J gene lost 4 bases, with 14 bases spanning the gap. Germline-derived CDR1 and CDR2 are DFQATT and SNEGSKA (reference sequence). This clonotype was recorded many times. The time point is: newly diagnosed GD, antithyroid drugs for less than 3 months. With RNA extracted from PBMCs as input, the TCR library was made. Researchers made TCR beta libraries by using iRepertoire HTBI primers and running Arm-PCR on CDR3 regions. MiXCR, run by TCRdb on the multiplex PCR reads, gives a single entry per CDR3 protein. The table has under 450,000 distinct CDR3 sequences, 10% to 15% seen once. These data also formed part of another study, on T cells in Graves' hyperthyroidism and ophthalmopathy. That work contributes: Blood also carried most thyroid clonotypes expanded above 0.001.

The chain has TRBV20-1 and TRBJ1-1; perhaps TRBD1 as D (6 bases). The sequencing here drew on peripheral blood mononuclear cells (PBMCs), taken at new diagnosis, from a patient treated with antithyroid drugs. The clonotype was recovered from a woman aged 18-35 years with Graves disease. The CDR3 coding sequence is TGCAGTGCTCCCGGCCCAGGGGTCACTGAAGCTTTCTTT. It yields the protein CSAPGPGVTEAFF.